Presented here are 20 T cell receptor beta chains from one specimen sequenced in a study of metastatic and nonmetastatic thyroid tumors. TCRdb reprocessed the PCR reads using MiXCR. This table has 35,000 to 50,000 clones, 17% appearing once. Thyroid surgery was preceded by no treatment in any patient. The sequencing input was tumor tissue. The origin of the receptors is a female donor with papillary thyroid cancer or a benign thyroid nodule (not recorded which). Some clones in this sample may be carry-over from other donors' samples.

The sample holds many counts of this clone. V usage is TRBV20-1 and J usage is TRBJ2-2; 10 bases line up with TRBD2. The CDR3 contains 15 residues. The ends lost 4 bases at V and 2 bases at J; junction bases unmatched: 4. Germline assignment: CDR1 DFQATT and CDR2 SNEGSKA (reference sequence). In DNA, the CDR3 is TGCAGTGCTACAGCGGGAGGGCCAAACACCGGGGAGCTGTTTTTT. Its protein is CSATAGGPNTGELFF.

This clone was detected a few times. This may be a read error, as it is one base from a much larger clone. The chain has TRBV15 and TRBJ2-5; weak D call: TRBD1 (5 bases). V lost 5 bases and J lost 3, with 13 bases in between. The CDR3 contains 14 residues. In germline, CDR1 is LNHNV, CDR2 YYDKDF (reference sequence). This CDR3 reads CATSERIGEETQYF. The DNA for the CDR3 is TGTGCCACCAGCGAACGGATAGGGGAAGAGACCCAGTACTTC. Combining the CDR3 with reference TRBV15 and TRBJ2-5 gives the whole variable domain DAMVIQNPRYQVTQFGKPVTLSCSQTLNHNVMYWYQQKSSQAPKLLFHYYDKDFNNEADTPDNFQSRRPNTSFCFLDIRSPGLGDTAMYLCATSERIGEETQYFGPGTRLLVL.

This chain uses TRBV20-1 with TRBJ2-1, with D perhaps being TRBD1 or TRBD2 (6 bases each). This CDR3 is built from 17 residues. Germline CDR1 reads DFQATT; CDR2 reads SNEGSKA (reference sequence). The germline V and J ends were trimmed by 1 base and 3 bases, with 19 bases remaining between them. The CDR3 reads CSARGTVFGGDYNEQFF. The CDR3 nucleotides read TGCAGTGCTAGAGGGACAGTATTTGGAGGGGACTACAATGAGCAGTTCTTC.

This clone was counted at least ten times. The chain recombines TRBV20-1 with TRBJ2-3; D might be TRBD1 (5 bases). The germline V gene encodes CDR1 DFQATT and CDR2 SNEGSKA (reference sequence). V was pared by 3 bases and J by 6 bases, with 19 bases between. The CDR3 sequence is 15 residues long. The CDR3 region has the DNA TGCAGTGCTAGCCAGGTCAGGGATCTTACGGATACGCAGTATTTT. This encodes CSASQVRDLTDTQYF.

This clone was seen at least ten times. A junction boundary mismatches the germline segment, possibly from a read error. The rearrangement uses TRBV2 and TRBJ2-4; the D is unclear. Germline V gives CDR1 SNHLY, CDR2 FYNNEI. The length of the CDR3 is 11 residues. The CDR3 nucleotides read TGTGCCAGCAGTCCCAAAACCATTCAGTACTTC. It codes for CASSPKTIQYF.

This clone was recorded at least ten times. The V call is TRBV5-5, the J call TRBJ2-7; 9 nucleotides agree with TRBD2. The CDR3 is made up of 16 amino acids. The germline gives CDR1 SGHKS, CDR2 YYEKEE (reference sequence). V shed 0 bases, J shed 7 bases, and the junction held 11 bases outside the gene matches. The CDR3: CASSLVVAGAGGEQYF. In nucleotides, the CDR3 is TGTGCCAGCAGCTTGGTGGTGGCGGGAGCGGGAGGTGAGCAGTACTTC.

The sample holds many counts of this clone. The chain is built from TRBV29-1 and TRBJ1-5; TRBD1 aligns across 7 bases. This CDR3 comprises 14 residues. The V gene end was trimmed by 4 bases and the J gene end by 5 bases; junction bases not matched to a gene: 8. Germline CDR1 and CDR2: SQVTM and ANQGSEA. The DNA of the CDR3 is TGCAGCGTTGCTACAGGGACAGCAGATCAGCCCCAGCATTTT. Translated: CSVATGTADQPQHF.

Comments on this clone: A read error may account for a junction end that differs from germline. Written as DNA, the CDR3 is TGTGCCAACAGTCCCAGAAAGGGAGGGCGGAGCACATATACGCAGTATTTT. This encodes CANSPRKGGRSTYTQYF. The gene calls are TRBV27 and TRBJ2-3, with 7 bases that match TRBD2. Germline values: CDR1 MNHEY, CDR2 SMNVEV (reference sequence). CDR3 length equals 17 residues.

The sample holds many counts of this clone. CDR3 amino acids: CASSFPGNTEAFF. The CDR3 region has the DNA TGTGCCAGCAGCTTCCCCGGGAACACTGAAGCTTTCTTT. The chain uses TRBV5-6 and TRBJ1-1; D unresolved. CDR1 SGHDT and CDR2 YYEEEE come from the germline V gene. The CDR3 is 13 amino acids. Deletions cut 2 bases from V and 1 base from J, with 6 bases between.

There are many counts of this clone. This chain uses TRBV3-1 with TRBJ2-7; TRBD1 matches 7 bases. The length of the CDR3 is 13 residues. V shed 4 bases and J 3 bases; nucleotides not matched to a gene: 3. CDR1 is LGHDT and CDR2 is YNNKEL in the germline V gene (reference sequence). The CDR3 here is CASSRQGIYEQYF. The CDR3 DNA follows: TGTGCCAGCAGCCGACAGGGTATCTACGAGCAGTACTTC.

This clone was seen repeatedly, ten times or more. The V call is TRBV5-1, the J call TRBJ2-3, with TRBD1 matching over 7 bases. This CDR3 region has 13 residues. Per germline, CDR1 SGHRS and CDR2 YFSETQ. Trimming at V came to 4 bases and at J to 6 bases, leaving 5 bases not matched to a gene. The CDR3 is CASSRIQGDTQYF. For the CDR3, the DNA is TGCGCCAGCAGCCGTATACAGGGGGATACGCAGTATTTT.

In this sample, this clone turned up many times. In DNA form, the CDR3 reads TGTGCCAGCAGTGGGACAGGGGGGGAAGCTTTCTTT. Protein: CASSGTGGEAFF. The chain combines TRBV2 with TRBJ1-1; 10 nucleotides line up with TRBD1. This CDR3 contains 12 residues. V was clipped by 4 bases and J by 8 bases; unmatched bases: 1. Germline CDR1 is SNHLY and CDR2 is FYNNEI.

Many counts were recorded for this clone. V gene TRBV24-1 combines with J gene TRBJ2-6; D is undetermined. Germline CDR1 reads KGHDR; CDR2 reads SFDVKD. Between the trimmed V and J ends, which lost 3 bases and 0 bases, there was a span of 8 bases. The CDR3 contains 16 residues. In DNA form, the CDR3 reads TGTGCCACCAGTGATCTAAGCCCCTCTGGGGCCAACGTCCTGACTTTC. Amino acids: CATSDLSPSGANVLTF.

This clone occurred many times. V gene TRBV7-2 combines with J gene TRBJ2-5, with 8 bases identical to TRBD2. The CDR3 is made up of 15 amino acids. With V trimmed by 7 bases and J by 0 bases, 7 bases remained unmatched. Germline V CDR1 and CDR2: SGHTA, FQGNSA. CDR3 DNA sequence: TGTGCCAGCACCGGCCGGGGGGGTCACCAAGAGACCCAGTACTTC. Protein sequence: CASTGRGGHQETQYF. Looking up the rest from reference TRBV7-2 and TRBJ2-5 gives the full variable domain: GAGVSQSPSNKVTEKGKDVELRCDPISGHTALYWYRQSLGQGLEFLIYFQGNSAPDKSGLPSDRFSAERTGGSVSTLTIQRTQQEDSAVYLCASTGRGGHQETQYFGPGTRLLVL.

This clone was seen repeatedly, ten times or more. This chain connects TRBV4-1 to TRBJ2-1; 9 bases line up with TRBD2. This CDR3 has 17 amino acids. Germline-derived CDR1 and CDR2 are MGHRA and YSYEKL. J was trimmed by 4 bases and V by 1 base; bases with no gene match: 8. In DNA, the CDR3 is TGCGCCAGCAGCCAAGGTCCATCTAGCGGGGTATACAATGAGCAGTTCTTC. This codes for CASSQGPSSGVYNEQFF.

At least ten counts were recorded for this clone. The V and J genes are TRBV7-2 and TRBJ2-7, with D perhaps matching TRBD2 (6 bases). There are 15 residues in the CDR3. Deletions cut 5 bases from V and 6 bases from J, with 20 bases between. In germline, CDR1 is SGHTA, CDR2 FQGNSA. CDR3 protein: CASSLRDWGPIEQYF. The CDR3 DNA reads TGTGCCAGCAGCCTCCGGGACTGGGGACCTATCGAGCAGTACTTC.

The chain has TRBV5-6 and TRBJ1-3; D is ambiguous. The CDR3 extends over 12 amino acids. Between the trimmed V and J ends, which lost 5 bases and 4 bases, there was a span of 7 bases. Germline lookup yields CDR1 SGHDT and CDR2 YYEEEE. This chain's CDR3 is CASSFRGNTIYF. In nucleotides, the CDR3 is TGTGCCAGCAGTTTTAGGGGAAACACCATATATTTT.

At least ten counts were recorded for this clone. The same CDR3 also results from other DNA sequences found in this sample. This chain uses TRBV24-1 with TRBJ1-1; D remains unclear. The CDR3 length is 13 residues. V dropped 5 bases and J dropped 4 bases, with 10 bases sitting between them. Germline V gives CDR1 KGHDR, CDR2 SFDVKD. The CDR3 is CATSGERSTEAFF. CDR3 DNA: TGTGCCACCAGTGGCGAGCGCAGCACTGAAGCTTTCTTT.

This clone showed up many times. The V and J genes are TRBV10-3 and TRBJ1-2; 7 nucleotides line up with TRBD1. Germline V gives CDR1 ENHRY, CDR2 SYGVKD. The CDR3 contains 13 residues. V lost 7 bases to trimming and J lost 3 bases; unmatched junction nucleotides: 5. DNA for the CDR3: TGTGCCATCACCACGGGGACAGACTATGGCTACACCTTC. It translates to CAITTGTDYGYTF.

There are many counts of this clone. The rearrangement joins TRBV2 to TRBJ1-1; maybe TRBD1 (6 bases). Germline CDR1 SNHLY, CDR2 FYNNEI. Trimming shortened V by 5 bases and J by 2 bases, and 12 bases separated the two germline ends. The CDR3 extends over 14 amino acids. The CDR3 sequence: CASSFKTGNTEAFF. The CDR3 DNA is TGTGCCAGCAGTTTTAAGACAGGTAACACTGAAGCTTTCTTT.